The 3 T cell receptor beta chains below were found in one sample sequenced in a study of T cell changes during pregnancy in multiple sclerosis. Assay: immunoSEQ multiplex PCR; the TCRdb copy retains only in-frame clones and omits some. Of 45,000 to 55,000 clones in the sample, 92% were seen once. The sequenced sample was peripheral blood, obtained after pregnancy. Every receptor here comes from a female donor with multiple sclerosis, enrolled in a pregnancy study.

This chain uses TRBV28 with TRBJ1-4, with D perhaps TRBD1 (5 bases). Germline V gene data show CDR1 as MDHEN and CDR2 as SYDVKM. The CDR3 runs 13 residues. V lost 5 bases and J 4 bases, leaving 8 bases between the germline ends. CDR3 sequence reads: CASSGGSNEKLFF. CDR3 nucleotide sequence: TGTGCCAGCAGTGGGGGGAGTAATGAAAAACTGTTTTTT.

The chain carries TRBV4-1 and TRBJ1-5; 9 bases map to TRBD1. V was clipped by 0 bases and J by 1 base; unmatched bases: 7. CDR1 is MGHRA and CDR2 is YSYEKL in the germline V gene. There are 18 residues in the CDR3. The CDR3 reads CASSQDPQGAYSNQPQHF. CDR3 nucleotide sequence: TGCGCCAGCAGCCAAGATCCACAGGGGGCGTACAGCAATCAGCCCCAGCATTTT.

The chain joins TRBV19 to TRBJ2-3; D may be TRBD1 (5 bases). Germline V gene sequence: CDR1 LNHDA, CDR2 SQIVND (reference sequence). Deletions cut 1 base from V and 1 base from J, with 12 bases between. This CDR3 is 16 amino acids long. The CDR3: CASSIGVGRGTDTQYF. DNA for the CDR3: TGTGCCAGTAGTATAGGGGTGGGGCGCGGCACAGATACGCAGTATTTT.